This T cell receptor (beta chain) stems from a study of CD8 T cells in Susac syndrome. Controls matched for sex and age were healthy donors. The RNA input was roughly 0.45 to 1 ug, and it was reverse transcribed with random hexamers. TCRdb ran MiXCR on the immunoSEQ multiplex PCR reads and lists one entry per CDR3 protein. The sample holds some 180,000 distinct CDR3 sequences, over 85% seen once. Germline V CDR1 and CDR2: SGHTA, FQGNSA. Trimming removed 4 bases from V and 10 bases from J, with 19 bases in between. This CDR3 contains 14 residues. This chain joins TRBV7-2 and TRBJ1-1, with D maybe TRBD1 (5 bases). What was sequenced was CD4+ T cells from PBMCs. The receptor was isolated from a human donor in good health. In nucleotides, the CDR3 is TGTGCCAGCAGCTCCCCCCGCGTGGGGCCAAGAGCTTTCTTT. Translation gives CASSSPRVGPRAFF. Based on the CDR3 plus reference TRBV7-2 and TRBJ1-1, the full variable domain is GAGVSQSPSNKVTEKGKDVELRCDPISGHTALYWYRQSLGQGLEFLIYFQGNSAPDKSGLPSDRFSAERTGGSVSTLTIQRTQQEDSAVYLCASSSPRVGPRAFFGQGTRLTVV.